This T cell receptor beta chain was sequenced during a study of spatial heterogeneity in lung cancer. Time point meaning: sample taken at primary tumor resection. Whole RNA, isolated from tumor, nontumor lung or frozen PBMC, was sequenced without prior sorting. TCRdb itself ran the 5' RACE reads through MiXCR, one entry per CDR3 protein. The sample records 39,000 or so distinct CDR3 sequences, 7.5% to 8% being singletons. Remarks on this clonotype: Its antigen is not identified.

Study findings and constraints: Blood carried ubiquitous expanded tumor TCRs more at resection than follow-up.

There are 13 residues in the CDR3. The trim removed 0 bases at V and 15 bases at J, leaving 7 bases unmatched. Per the germline V gene, CDR1 is SGHAT and CDR2 is FQNNGV. The receptor was derived from a male donor with early-stage non-small cell lung cancer. The chain joins TRBV11-2 to TRBJ2-1, with 8 bases lining up with TRBD2. The sequencing here drew on PBMCs, taken at surgery. The CDR3 loop reads CASSLESGGKSFF. The CDR3 region has the DNA TGTGCCAGCAGCTTAGAGAGCGGGGGAAAATCGTTCTTC.